Listed here are 22 T cell receptor beta chains from one sample, sequenced in a study of blood T cell repertoires in COVID-19. Sequencing used immunoSEQ multiplex PCR; TCRdb keeps in-frame clones, though not all of them. This table holds approximately 500,000 clones, roughly nine tenths found once. Sequenced material: peripheral blood. Receptors were obtained from a woman aged 45-59 years with COVID-19, enrolled during active disease.

V is TRBV5-1 and J is TRBJ1-1, with 9 bases that match TRBD1. Germline loops: CDR1 SGHRS, CDR2 YFSETQ. This CDR3 spans 16 amino acids. The trim removed 4 bases at V and 5 bases at J, leaving 12 bases unmatched. CDR3 in amino acids: CASSVHRGQVGTEAFF. CDR3 coding DNA: TGCGCCAGCAGCGTTCACAGGGGGCAGGTTGGAACTGAAGCTTTCTTT.

CDR3 sequence (DNA): TGTGCCAGCAGGCGGACAGAGACTTCTGGAAACACCATATATTTT. Residues: CASRRTETSGNTIYF. The chain combines TRBV25-1 with TRBJ1-3; D is possibly TRBD1 (6 bases). Trimming stripped 6 bases from V and 1 base from J, with 13 bases between. From germline, CDR1 is MGHDK and CDR2 SYGVNS. The CDR3 extends over 15 amino acids.

The genes are TRBV27 and TRBJ1-1; D not resolved. The germline V gene encodes CDR1 MNHEY and CDR2 SMNVEV (reference sequence). This CDR3 is 14 amino acids long. The germline V and J ends were trimmed by 0 bases and 4 bases, with 9 bases remaining between them. CDR3 nucleotide sequence: TGTGCCAGCAGTTTATCGGCGGGGATCACTGAAGCTTTCTTT. Translated: CASSLSAGITEAFF.

This chain joins TRBV13 and TRBJ2-5; 7 bases map to TRBD2. CDR3 length: 14 amino acids. Germline CDR1 and CDR2: PRHDT and FYEKMQ (reference sequence). V dropped 5 bases and J dropped 0; count of bases not matched to a gene: 3. The CDR3 here is CASSPGRYQETQYF. In DNA form, the CDR3 reads TGTGCCAGCAGCCCCGGGAGGTACCAAGAGACCCAGTACTTC. The full variable domain, its missing parts supplied by reference TRBV13 and TRBJ2-5, is AAGVIQSPRHLIKEKRETATLKCYPIPRHDTVYWYQQGPGQDPQFLISFYEKMQSDKGSIPDRFSAQQFSDYHSELNMSSLELGDSALYFCASSPGRYQETQYFGPGTRLLVL.

The chain employs TRBV19 and TRBJ2-2; TRBD1 is a possible D gene (5 bases). V was shortened by 4 bases and J by 3 bases, with 12 bases between the two germline ends. CDR1 is LNHDA and CDR2 is SQIVND in the germline V gene (reference sequence). The CDR3 has 15 amino acids. The CDR3 loop is CASSTQGIDTGELFF. The DNA of the CDR3 is TGTGCCAGTAGTACTCAGGGCATCGACACCGGGGAGCTGTTTTTT.

The rearrangement joins TRBV29-1 to TRBJ2-5, with 10 bases matching TRBD1. The CDR3 totals 13 residues. The V gene's germline CDR1 is SQVTM and CDR2 ANQGSEA. The DNA for the CDR3 is TGCAGTTCCCCGGGACAGGGGAGGGAGACCCAGTACTTC. Its protein product is CSSPGQGRETQYF.

This chain connects TRBV6-5 to TRBJ1-1; 8 bases are a match to TRBD1. Germline CDR1 and CDR2: MNHEY and SVGAGI. V gave up 4 bases and J gave up 3 bases; unmatched junction bases: 10. This CDR3 region has 16 residues. CDR3 in amino acids: CASSSGGSLMDTEAFF. In DNA form, the CDR3 reads TGTGCCAGCAGTTCAGGGGGCTCCCTAATGGACACTGAAGCTTTCTTT.

The chain couples TRBV19 to TRBJ1-3; no firm D call. The V end was cut by 5 bases, the J end by 6 bases, with 17 bases between. Germline V gives CDR1 LNHDA, CDR2 SQIVND (reference sequence). The CDR3 is 15 amino acids. The CDR3 sequence is CASSPWEGAVNTIYF. CDR3 nucleotide sequence: TGTGCCAGTAGTCCCTGGGAGGGCGCGGTAAACACCATATATTTT. Full variable domain (remainder filled in from reference TRBV19 and TRBJ1-3): DGGITQSPKYLFRKEGQNVTLSCEQNLNHDAMYWYRQDPGQGLRLIYYSQIVNDFQKGDIAEGYSVSREKKESFPLTVTSAQKNPTAFYLCASSPWEGAVNTIYFGEGSWLTVV.

A single count supports this clone. The genes are TRBV28 and TRBJ1-2, with 10 bases lining up with TRBD1. CDR1 is MDHEN, CDR2 SYDVKM, per germline. The CDR3 is made up of 12 amino acids. The V segment lost 7 bases and the J segment 8 bases; nucleotides outside the gene matches: 4. This chain's CDR3 is CASTGQGEGYTF. The CDR3 DNA sequence: TGTGCCAGCACCGGACAGGGGGAGGGCTACACCTTC.

The chain links TRBV27 to TRBJ1-5; D may be TRBD1 (6 bases). Trimming removed 5 bases from V and 2 bases from J, with 7 bases in between. This CDR3 is built from 13 residues. CDR1 is MNHEY, CDR2 SMNVEV, per germline (reference sequence). CDR3: CASSRQGNQPQHF. The CDR3 bases are TGTGCCAGCAGTCGACAGGGCAATCAGCCCCAGCATTTT.

The sample holds one count of this clone. This chain links TRBV30 with TRBJ1-2; unclear D gene. Germline CDR1 GTSNPN, CDR2 SVGIG (reference sequence). Trimming cost V 0 bases and J 2 bases, with 7 bases left between them. This CDR3 has 13 residues. The CDR3, as DNA: TGTGCCTGGAGTGTACGTAGAAACTATGGCTACACCTTC. The encoded protein is CAWSVRRNYGYTF.

The chain links TRBV19 to TRBJ2-2; possibly TRBD2 for D (6 bases). Trimming cost V 3 bases and J 4 bases, with 12 bases left between them. The CDR3 covers 15 residues. Per the germline V gene, CDR1 is LNHDA and CDR2 is SQIVND (reference sequence). The CDR3 bases are TGTGCCAGTAGTATCTTTATGGGGGGCACCGGGGAGCTGTTTTTT. This codes for CASSIFMGGTGELFF.

J is TRBJ1-1 and V is TRBV20-1; D uncertain. The ends were cut back, 3 bases at V and 1 base at J, with 9 bases in the middle. The CDR3 sequence is 13 residues long. CDR1 and CDR2 from the germline V gene are DFQATT and SNEGSKA (reference sequence). The CDR3 DNA is TGCAGTGCTAGTCCGGGTCAGAACACTGAAGCTTTCTTT. It yields the protein CSASPGQNTEAFF.

This rearrangement joins TRBV28 to TRBJ2-2; TRBD2 matches 7 bases. The CDR3 is 15 amino acids. The V gene's germline CDR1 is MDHEN and CDR2 SYDVKM. Germline trimming cut 2 bases from V and 7 bases from J; bases unmatched to any gene: 7. The CDR3: CASSLPWREIGELFF. The CDR3 DNA sequence: TGTGCCAGCAGTTTACCTTGGCGGGAGATCGGGGAGCTGTTTTTT.

The V and J genes are TRBV7-2 and TRBJ1-2; tentatively, D is TRBD1 (6 bases). Germline-derived CDR1 and CDR2 are SGHTA and FQGNSA. V was shortened by 5 bases and J by 7 bases, with 17 bases between the two germline ends. CDR3 length: 14 amino acids. CDR3 coding DNA: TGTGCCAGCAGCAACCGGGACATGGTGGTTGGCTACACCTTC. Translating it yields CASSNRDMVVGYTF.

V gene TRBV30 combines with J gene TRBJ1-5; D gene unclear. Germline CDR1 GTSNPN, CDR2 SVGIG (reference sequence). V dropped 2 bases and J dropped 5 bases, with 10 bases sitting between them. The CDR3 loop spans 13 amino acids. The CDR3 region is CAWSLSLDQPQHF. Here the CDR3 DNA reads TGTGCCTGGAGTTTATCCCTTGATCAGCCCCAGCATTTT.

V gene TRBV9 combines with J gene TRBJ2-5; no clear D gene. CDR3 length equals 11 residues. V dropped 9 bases and J dropped 2 bases, with 8 bases sitting between them. In germline, CDR1 is SGDLS, CDR2 YYNGEE. The CDR3: CATQKQETQYF. The CDR3 region has the DNA TGTGCCACTCAGAAGCAAGAGACCCAGTACTTC.

A few counts support this clone. The chain employs TRBV19 and TRBJ1-2; D may be TRBD1 (6 bases). V lost 3 bases and J 5 bases, leaving 13 bases between the germline ends. This CDR3 is 14 amino acids long. Looked up from germline, CDR1 is LNHDA and CDR2 is SQIVND (reference sequence). CDR3 nucleotides: TGTGCCAGTAGTATGGGCAGGGGAAGATATGGCTACACCTTC. It is translated as CASSMGRGRYGYTF. Variable domain in full (rest from reference TRBV19 and TRBJ1-2): DGGITQSPKYLFRKEGQNVTLSCEQNLNHDAMYWYRQDPGQGLRLIYYSQIVNDFQKGDIAEGYSVSREKKESFPLTVTSAQKNPTAFYLCASSMGRGRYGYTFGSGTRLTVV.

The chain recombines TRBV28 with TRBJ1-5, with a weak D call TRBD1 (5 bases). The V and J ends lost 7 bases and 4 bases respectively, with 14 bases between them. The length of the CDR3 is 14 residues. Germline CDR1 MDHEN, CDR2 SYDVKM. The CDR3 DNA reads as TGTGCCAGCATTCCCGGGGGGGGGAATCAGCCCCAGCATTTT. It translates to CASIPGGGNQPQHF.

The chain combines TRBV19 with TRBJ2-7, with TRBD2 as a possible D gene (6 bases). The germline V and J ends were trimmed by 7 bases and 3 bases, with 16 bases remaining between them. The CDR3 covers 14 residues. Germline loops: CDR1 LNHDA, CDR2 SQIVND (reference sequence). This chain's CDR3 is CASMGGRSNYEQYF. DNA for the CDR3: TGTGCCAGTATGGGGGGACGGTCCAACTACGAGCAGTACTTC. Full variable domain (missing parts from reference TRBV19 and TRBJ2-7): DGGITQSPKYLFRKEGQNVTLSCEQNLNHDAMYWYRQDPGQGLRLIYYSQIVNDFQKGDIAEGYSVSREKKESFPLTVTSAQKNPTAFYLCASMGGRSNYEQYFGPGTRLTVT.

Comment on this clone: The sample contains more than one DNA sequence encoding this CDR3. The rearrangement links TRBV27 to TRBJ2-5; a possible D gene is TRBD2 (7 bases). Looked up from germline, CDR1 is MNHEY and CDR2 is SMNVEV (reference sequence). The CDR3 runs 14 residues. The V end lost 6 bases, the J end lost 1 base, and 12 bases lay between the germline ends. The CDR3 is CASSLRGPQETQYF. In DNA form, the CDR3 reads TGTGCCAGCAGCCTGCGGGGGCCCCAAGAGACCCAGTACTTC.

The V call is TRBV10-1, the J call TRBJ2-3; D unresolved. The germline V gene encodes CDR1 WNHNN and CDR2 SYGVQD (reference sequence). This CDR3 comprises 13 residues. Trimming took off 2 bases at V and 4 bases at J, with 7 bases between the two ends. The CDR3, as DNA: TGCGCCAGCAGTGAGAGCTTGGCAGATACGCAGTATTTT. Amino acids: CASSESLADTQYF.